The present TCR beta chain was sequenced within a study of blood T cell repertoires in COVID-19. About the research overall: T cells, B-cell-depleted T cells, or PBMCs provided the cDNA or gDNA that served as material.

Sequenced by immunoSEQ multiplex PCR; TCRdb stores in-frame clones only, minus some. The table lists under 250,000 clones, 70% to 90% of them singletons. The sequence was collected from a woman in her sixties or seventies with active or convalescent COVID-19. Sequenced: peripheral blood.

CDR3 coding DNA: TGTGCTAGTGCTATGGAGGGACTCACTACGTTGCGGGATACGCAGTATTTT. Protein product: CASAMEGLTTLRDTQYF. V usage is TRBV12-5 and J usage is TRBJ2-3; D might be TRBD2 (6 bases). The CDR3 consists of 17 residues. Germline CDR1 and CDR2: LGHNT and FRNRAP. V dropped 7 bases and J dropped 6 bases, with 26 bases sitting between them.